The clone carrying this TCR beta chain was observed a few times. Germline V gene data show CDR1 as KGHSH and CDR2 as LQKENI. Deletions cut 3 bases from V and 5 bases from J, with 11 bases between. CDR3 length: 14 residues. The data were obtained in a study of shared clonotypes between healthy human individuals. Genomic DNA from each subset was divided evenly over several immunoSEQ plates. The data were produced by immunoSEQ multiplex PCR, yet TCRdb's version contains in-frame clones alone and is incomplete. The data hold about 300,000 clones, with around 72% observed a single time. This receptor was taken from a man aged 25-45 years in good health. The material sequenced was memory CD4+ T cells sorted from blood. Noted subset: CD45RA-negative fraction. This chain connects TRBV18 to TRBJ2-1, with TRBD2 as a possible D gene (5 bases). The CDR3 DNA reads TGTGCCAGCTCACCGCGGGTCCGGGACAATGAGCAGTTCTTC. Translation gives CASSPRVRDNEQFF.